The 25 T cell receptor beta chains below all came from one sample that was sequenced in a study of regulatory T cells in long-lasting Graves disease. Documented time point: newly diagnosed GD, antithyroid drugs for less than 3 months. PBMC RNA served as the TCR library source. For TCR beta, libraries came from iRepertoire HTBI primers and Arm-PCR of CDR3 regions. TCRdb re-called the multiplex PCR reads with MiXCR, one entry per CDR3 protein. Of under 450,000 distinct CDR3 sequences in the sample, about 17% were seen once. This sample was also put to use in a study of T cells in Graves' hyperthyroidism and ophthalmopathy.

Sequenced here: peripheral blood mononuclear cells (PBMCs), sampled at new diagnosis, from a patient treated with antithyroid drugs. Receptors originate from a young woman with Graves disease.

This chain uses TRBV6-1 with TRBJ1-2; D unresolved. There are 11 residues in the CDR3. V lost 1 base to trimming and J lost 7 bases, with 4 bases between them. Per the germline V gene, CDR1 is MNHNS and CDR2 is SASEGT. The CDR3 coding sequence is TGTGCCAGCAGTGAAGTGGGTGGCTACACCTTC. The encoded protein is CASSEVGGYTF.

In its sample, this clonotype was seen many times. The chain uses TRBV6-9 and TRBJ2-3, with TRBD2 matching 11 bases. This CDR3 comprises 18 residues. Germline CDR1 is MNHGY and CDR2 is SVAAGI. V lost 3 bases to trimming and J lost 4 bases; unmatched junction nucleotides: 12. The CDR3 is CASSYPLTSGGFADTQYF. The CDR3 DNA is TGTGCCAGCAGTTACCCCCTTACTAGCGGGGGTTTTGCAGATACGCAGTATTTT.

This clonotype appeared many times. V is TRBV19 and J is TRBJ1-1, with D possibly TRBD1 on 6 matching bases. Germline V gene data show CDR1 as LNHDA and CDR2 as SQIVND (reference sequence). CDR3 length equals 15 residues. V lost 4 bases and J lost 2, with 14 bases in between. The CDR3 DNA is TGTGCCAGTAGTACCAGGGACATCGGAAACACTGAAGCTTTCTTT. Protein product: CASSTRDIGNTEAFF.

This clonotype has at least ten counts. The CDR3 DNA is TGTGCCAGCAGCTGGGGGGGACGCTACAATGAGCAGTTCTTC. Translating it yields CASSWGGRYNEQFF. The rearrangement uses TRBV3-1 and TRBJ2-1; 7 bases match TRBD2. This CDR3 is 14 amino acids long. Germline CDR1 and CDR2: LGHDT and YNNKEL (reference sequence). V trimming: 5 bases; J trimming: 3 bases; junction bases outside the gene matches: 4.

The chain employs TRBV2 and TRBJ1-2; TRBD1 agrees at 10 bases. The CDR3 sequence is 14 residues long. Germline CDR1 reads SNHLY; CDR2 reads FYNNEI. The J segment lost 5 bases and the V segment lost 8 bases, leaving 8 bases of the junction unmatched. The CDR3 protein is CASAKGTGEYGYTF. The CDR3 DNA is TGTGCCAGCGCAAAAGGGACAGGGGAATATGGCTACACCTTC.

This clonotype has ten or more counts. The CDR3 bases are TGCAGTGTCACCCCCCTTATAGGGGGAAACTACGAGCAGTACTTC. Translation: CSVTPLIGGNYEQYF. The chain is built from TRBV20-1 and TRBJ2-7; maybe TRBD1 (6 bases). The CDR3 has 15 amino acids. Germline values: CDR1 DFQATT, CDR2 SNEGSKA (reference sequence). Trimming removed 7 bases at V and 3 bases at J, with 22 bases between.

The chain has TRBV7-6 and TRBJ2-2, with 7 bases lining up with TRBD1. Germline V lookup: CDR1 SGHVS, CDR2 FNYEAQ. The CDR3 has 18 residues. J lost 0 bases, V lost 6 bases, and 13 bases had no gene match. CDR3 sequence (DNA): TGTGCCAGCAGTAAAAAACTCAGGGGGTTCGCGAACACCGGGGAGCTGTTTTTT. Protein sequence: CASSKKLRGFANTGELFF.

A word on this clonotype: A read error may account for a junction end that differs from germline. V usage is TRBV29-1 and J usage is TRBJ2-3; 9 bases match TRBD1. This CDR3 is built from 13 residues. Germline values: CDR1 SQVTM, CDR2 ANQGSEA. CDR3 DNA: TGCAGCCTAGGACAGGGGATGACAGGTACGCAGTATTTT. It specifies CSLGQGMTGTQYF.

This clonotype was counted many times. The V gene is TRBV5-6, the J gene TRBJ2-3; D gene uncertain. The length of the CDR3 is 16 residues. Per the germline V gene, CDR1 is SGHDT and CDR2 is YYEEEE. V lost 7 bases to trimming and J lost 2 bases, with 20 bases between them. The CDR3 nucleotides are TGTGCCAGCCGCCAAAAGCTACGGGTCGTCACAGATACGCAGTATTTT. Translating it yields CASRQKLRVVTDTQYF. The full variable domain, rest sourced from reference TRBV5-6 and TRBJ2-3, is DAGVTQSPTHLIKTRGQQVTLRCSPKSGHDTVSWYQQALGQGPQFIFQYYEEEERQRGNFPDRFSGHQFPNYSSELNVNALLLGDSALYLCASRQKLRVVTDTQYFGPGTRLTVL.

At least ten counts were recorded for this clonotype. This rearrangement joins TRBV28 to TRBJ1-2, with D perhaps matching TRBD1 (5 bases). V lost 3 bases, J lost 2 bases, and 16 bases lay in between. CDR1 is MDHEN and CDR2 is SYDVKM in the germline V gene. The CDR3 is 16 residues long. CDR3 sequence (DNA): TGTGCCAGCAGTTTTGAGGGTCTAAAGGGGAACTATGGCTACACCTTC. Protein product: CASSFEGLKGNYGYTF.

In its sample, this clonotype was seen a few times. A much larger clone lies a single base off, so this may be a read error. CDR3 nucleotides: TGTGTCAGCAGAGCCGGGACAGGGAACACTGAAGCTTTCTTT. Translating it yields CVSRAGTGNTEAFF. This sequence joins TRBV2 and TRBJ1-1, with 8 bases fitting TRBD1. Germline CDR1 SNHLY, CDR2 FYNNEI. The CDR3 sequence is 14 residues long.

This chain uses TRBV10-3 with TRBJ1-1; possibly TRBD1 for D (5 bases). The ends were cut back, 5 bases at V and 7 bases at J, with 14 bases in the middle. The CDR3 is made up of 13 amino acids. Germline V lookup: CDR1 ENHRY, CDR2 SYGVKD. CDR3 bases: TGTGCCATCAGTCAGGGCTTGGAAGTTGAAGCTTTCTTT. It encodes CAISQGLEVEAFF.

This clonotype was seen ten or more times. This sequence joins TRBV5-1 and TRBJ1-1; D not resolved. Germline CDR1 SGHRS, CDR2 YFSETQ. Trimming took off 7 bases at V and 1 base at J, with 8 bases between the two ends. The CDR3 is made up of 12 amino acids. The CDR3 nucleotides read TGCGCCAGCGGCAAACAGAACACTGAAGCTTTCTTT. This gives the protein CASGKQNTEAFF. The full variable domain, rest sourced from reference TRBV5-1 and TRBJ1-1, is KAGVTQTPRYLIKTRGQQVTLSCSPISGHRSVSWYQQTPGQGLQFLFEYFSETQRNKGNFPGRFSGRQFSNSRSEMNVSTLELGDSALYLCASGKQNTEAFFGQGTRLTVV.

This clonotype was counted many times. This chain connects TRBV6-1 to TRBJ2-7; the match to TRBD1 covers 7 bases. Germline assignment: CDR1 MNHNS and CDR2 SASEGT. The CDR3 has 14 residues. The J segment lost 2 bases and the V segment lost 5 bases, leaving 6 bases of the junction unmatched. For the CDR3, the DNA is TGTGCCAGCAGTCACGGACAGGCCGCCTACGAGCAGTACTTC. It translates to CASSHGQAAYEQYF.

This rearrangement joins TRBV30 to TRBJ2-4; 8 nucleotides match TRBD2. The CDR3 covers 12 residues. The V and J ends lost 0 bases and 8 bases, in that order; junction bases with no gene match: 0. Germline V gene data show CDR1 as GTSNPN and CDR2 as SVGIG (reference sequence). DNA for the CDR3: TGTGCCTGGAGTGTACTAGCGGACATTCAGTACTTC. Amino acids: CAWSVLADIQYF.

The sample holds many counts of this clonotype. The chain uses TRBV5-8 and TRBJ2-4; D tentatively fits TRBD1 or TRBD2 (5 bases each). Germline V gene data show CDR1 as SGHTS and CDR2 as YDEGEE. The CDR3 is 14 residues long. The V and J ends lost 2 bases and 8 bases respectively, with 14 bases between them. CDR3 amino acids: CASSFTGQSDIQYF. Written as DNA, the CDR3 is TGTGCCAGCAGCTTTACGGGGCAGTCGGACATTCAGTACTTC.

The chain's CDR3 is CASSSQGTSGRIDEQFF. The DNA for the CDR3 is TGCGCCAGCAGCAGCCAAGGGACTAGCGGGAGGATCGATGAGCAGTTCTTC. The chain is built from TRBV5-1 and TRBJ2-1; 15 nucleotides line up with TRBD2. After removal of 4 bases from V and 8 bases from J, the junction contained 10 bases not matched to a gene. Germline V CDR1 and CDR2: SGHRS, YFSETQ. This CDR3 comprises 17 residues. The whole variable domain, filled in from reference TRBV5-1 and TRBJ2-1, reads KAGVTQTPRYLIKTRGQQVTLSCSPISGHRSVSWYQQTPGQGLQFLFEYFSETQRNKGNFPGRFSGRQFSNSRSEMNVSTLELGDSALYLCASSSQGTSGRIDEQFFGPGTRLTVL.

This clonotype was found many times. The genes are TRBV24-1 and TRBJ1-5; D not certain. The CDR3 covers 14 residues. V lost 3 bases to trimming and J lost 6 bases, with 11 bases between them. Germline CDR1 is KGHDR and CDR2 is SFDVKD. This CDR3 is CATSDTTFPQPQHF. CDR3 bases: TGTGCCACCAGTGATACGACATTTCCTCAGCCCCAGCATTTT.

This clonotype was recorded a few times. This may be a read error: a much more frequent sequence differs by one nucleotide. The chain has TRBV28 and TRBJ1-1; D is ambiguous. The CDR3 contains 14 residues. Germline V gene lookup returns CDR1 MDHEN and CDR2 SYDVKM. CDR3 sequence reads: CAGSLNLRGTEAFF. The CDR3 DNA is TGTGCCGGCAGTTTAAATCTACGAGGGACTGAAGCTTTCTTT.

The sample holds many counts of this clonotype. The rearrangement links TRBV6-1 to TRBJ2-7; D gene ambiguous. This CDR3 is built from 13 residues. Trimming removed 5 bases from V and 4 bases from J, with 12 bases in between. Germline lookup yields CDR1 MNHNS and CDR2 SASEGT. CDR3 DNA sequence: TGTGCCAGCAGTCCCCCGATCGTATACGAGCAGTACTTC. It yields the protein CASSPPIVYEQYF.

On this clonotype itself: At one boundary the junction diverges from the germline segment, which might be a read error. V and J are TRBV24-1 and TRBJ2-2, with 10 nucleotides matching TRBD1. Germline V lookup: CDR1 KGHDR, CDR2 SFDVKD. The CDR3 covers 15 residues. The CDR3 sequence: CATSARDRGNGQLFF. The CDR3 DNA reads TGTGCCACCAGTGCCAGGGACAGGGGAAACGGGCAGCTGTTTTTT.

At least ten counts were recorded for this clonotype. The chain has TRBV3-1 and TRBJ1-5; D not certain. CDR3 length: 12 amino acids. The germline CDR1 and CDR2 sequences are LGHDT and YNNKEL (reference sequence). V was cut by 4 bases and J by 4 bases, with 5 bases left in between. In DNA, the CDR3 is TGTGCCAGCAGCCTTCTTAATCAGCCCCAGCATTTT. It codes for CASSLLNQPQHF.

The CDR3 DNA is TGTGCCAGCAGGGATTTATTACAGGGAAGTAGTTACGAGCAGTACTTC. It yields the protein CASRDLLQGSSYEQYF. The gene calls are TRBV2 and TRBJ2-7; possible D gene TRBD1, 6 bases. The germline V and J ends were trimmed by 6 bases and 4 bases, with 22 bases remaining between them. Germline CDR1 SNHLY, CDR2 FYNNEI. The CDR3 contains 16 residues.

The chain is built from TRBV5-1 and TRBJ2-6; possibly TRBD1 for D (5 bases). Germline CDR1 SGHRS, CDR2 YFSETQ. This CDR3 is built from 16 residues. The V gene lost 4 bases and the J gene lost 2 bases, with 13 bases spanning the gap. The chain's CDR3 is CASSPRQSPGANVLTF. The CDR3 region has the DNA TGCGCCAGCAGCCCGAGACAGTCCCCTGGGGCCAACGTCCTGACTTTC.

This clonotype has at least ten counts. The J gene is TRBJ1-2, the V gene TRBV7-3; TRBD1 is a possible D gene (6 bases). Germline-derived CDR1 and CDR2 are SGHTA and FQGTGA. The CDR3 is 13 residues long. The V and J ends lost 3 bases and 6 bases respectively, with 11 bases between them. CDR3 DNA: TGTGCCAGCAGCTTGGCAGGGGTTGATGGCTACACCTTC. Protein sequence: CASSLAGVDGYTF.